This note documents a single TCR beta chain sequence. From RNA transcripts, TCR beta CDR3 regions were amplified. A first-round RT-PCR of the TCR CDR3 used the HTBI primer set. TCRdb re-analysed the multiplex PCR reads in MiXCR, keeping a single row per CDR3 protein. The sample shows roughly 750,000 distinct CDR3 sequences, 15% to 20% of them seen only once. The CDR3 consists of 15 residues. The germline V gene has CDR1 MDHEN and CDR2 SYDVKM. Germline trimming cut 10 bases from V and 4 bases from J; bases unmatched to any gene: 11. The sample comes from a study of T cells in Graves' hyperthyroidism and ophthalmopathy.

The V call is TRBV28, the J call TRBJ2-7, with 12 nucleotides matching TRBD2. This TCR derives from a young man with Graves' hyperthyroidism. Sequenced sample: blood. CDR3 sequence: CATYLAGGPVYEQYF. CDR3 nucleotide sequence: TGTGCCACCTATCTAGCGGGAGGGCCCGTTTACGAGCAGTACTTC.